These 3 T cell receptor beta chains were all obtained from the same sample, sequenced in a study of cytomegalovirus exposure and HLA in healthy donors (dated by TCRdb to the late 2010s). The library relied on the immunoSEQ multiplex PCR assay. The multiplex PCR relied on a mix of 60 forward primers for TCR Vbeta segments and 13 reverse primers for TCR Jbeta segments. TCRdb re-hosts the immuneACCESS table, in-frame sequences only. Its copies lack some clones; in the studies checked, an unresolved V gene accounts for under half of them, and the cause for the rest is not known. This sample holds fewer than 200,000 clones; less than 85% were observed only once. The ten largest clones add up to around 1.5% of the sample. The sequencing sample was made of PBMCs. The receptors were sampled from a male donor in good health and CMV-seronegative.

This chain joins TRBV9 and TRBJ2-3, with TRBD2 matching 8 bases. V trimming: 0 bases; J trimming: 5 bases; junction bases outside the gene matches: 5. Germline V CDR1 and CDR2: SGDLS, YYNGEE. CDR3 length: 15 amino acids. The CDR3 DNA is TGTGCCAGCAGCGTAGCGGGGGGGCCGGGAGATACGCAGTATTTT. Encoded protein: CASSVAGGPGDTQYF.

This chain uses TRBV7-3 with TRBJ2-3; no firm D call. Germline V gives CDR1 SGHTA, CDR2 FQGTGA. This CDR3 is built from 14 residues. The ends were cut back, 4 bases at V and 0 bases at J, with 8 bases in the middle. As DNA, the CDR3 is TGTGCCAGCAGCTCTACCGGGAGCACAGATACGCAGTATTTT. It is translated as CASSSTGSTDTQYF.

The chain recombines TRBV18 with TRBJ2-7; TRBD2 matches 7 bases. After removal of 4 bases from V and 1 base from J, the junction contained 7 bases not matched to a gene. CDR3 length: 15 amino acids. Germline V gene data show CDR1 as KGHSH and CDR2 as LQKENI. The CDR3 is CASSLGTTVSYEQYF. The CDR3 DNA sequence: TGTGCCAGCTCACTCGGGACTACAGTTTCCTACGAGCAGTACTTC. The whole variable domain, remainder taken from reference TRBV18 and TRBJ2-7, is NAGVMQNPRHLVRRRGQEARLRCSPMKGHSHVYWYRQLPEEGLKFMVYLQKENIIDESGMPKERFSAEFPKEGPSILRIQQVVRGDSAAYFCASSLGTTVSYEQYFGPGTRLTVT.